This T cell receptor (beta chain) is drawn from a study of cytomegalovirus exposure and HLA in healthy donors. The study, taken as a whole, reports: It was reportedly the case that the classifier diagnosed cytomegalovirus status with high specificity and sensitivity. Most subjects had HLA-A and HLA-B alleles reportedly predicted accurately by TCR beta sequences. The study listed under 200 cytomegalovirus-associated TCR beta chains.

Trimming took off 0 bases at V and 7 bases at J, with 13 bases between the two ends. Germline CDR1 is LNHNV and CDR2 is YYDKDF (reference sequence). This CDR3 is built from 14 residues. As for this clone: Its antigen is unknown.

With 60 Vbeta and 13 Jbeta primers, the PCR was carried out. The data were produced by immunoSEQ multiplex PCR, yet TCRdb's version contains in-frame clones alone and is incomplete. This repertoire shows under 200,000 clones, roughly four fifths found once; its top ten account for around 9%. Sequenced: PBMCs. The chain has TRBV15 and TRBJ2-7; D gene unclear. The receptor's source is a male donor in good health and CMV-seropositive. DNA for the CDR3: TGTGCCACCAGCAGAGATCGCGGCAACGAGGAGCAGTACTTC. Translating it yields CATSRDRGNEEQYF.